Each of the 9 T cell receptor beta chains below was sequenced from the same sample in a study of blood T cell repertoires in COVID-19. Here immunoSEQ multiplex PCR was the method, and the copy in TCRdb shows in-frame clones only, minus some. The table lists fewer than 30,000 clones, 84% of them singletons. The sequenced sample consisted of peripheral blood. These receptors all come from an older man with active COVID-19.

This sequence joins TRBV6-6 and TRBJ1-3, with D perhaps TRBD1 (6 bases). Germline loops: CDR1 MNHNY, CDR2 SVGAGI (reference sequence). Trimming took 6 bases from V and 0 from J, leaving 21 bases between them. This CDR3 has 18 residues. CDR3 DNA: TGTGCCAGCAGCCGATATGGCGGACAGCTGGTCTCTGGAAACACCATATATTTT. Translation gives CASSRYGGQLVSGNTIYF.

The rearrangement links TRBV19 to TRBJ2-7, with a possible D match to TRBD2 (5 bases). V was cut by 1 base and J by 2 bases, with 9 bases left in between. The CDR3 runs to 14 residues. The V gene's germline CDR1 is LNHDA and CDR2 SQIVND (reference sequence). The DNA of the CDR3 is TGTGCCAGTAGTATAGGTAACGGGGCCTACGAGCAGTACTTC. Residues: CASSIGNGAYEQYF.

V is TRBV28 and J is TRBJ2-1; TRBD2 aligns across 12 bases. After removal of 6 bases from V and 4 bases from J, the junction contained 4 bases not matched to a gene. The length of the CDR3 is 15 residues. CDR1 is MDHEN, CDR2 SYDVKM, per germline. In nucleotides, the CDR3 is TGTGCCAGCAGCCCGACTAGCGGGGGATACAATGAGCAGTTCTTC. Its protein product is CASSPTSGGYNEQFF. The full variable domain, its missing parts supplied by reference TRBV28 and TRBJ2-1, is DVKVTQSSRYLVKRTGEKVFLECVQDMDHENMFWYRQDPGLGLRLIYFSYDVKMKEKGDIPEGYSVSREKKERFSLILESASTNQTSMYLCASSPTSGGYNEQFFGPGTRLTVL.

This clone was seen a handful of times. The gene calls are TRBV9 and TRBJ2-7, with 7 positions matching TRBD2. This CDR3 spans 14 amino acids. Germline V gene data show CDR1 as SGDLS and CDR2 as YYNGEE. Losses at the gene ends were 0 bases for V and 7 bases for J; bases not matched to a gene: 7. The CDR3 bases are TGTGCCAGCAGCGTAGCTCCCAGGGAGGGTGAGCAGTACTTC. The encoded protein is CASSVAPREGEQYF.

V and J are TRBV7-2 and TRBJ2-7, with 7 bases lining up with TRBD1. Losses at the gene ends were 8 bases for V and 2 bases for J; bases not matched to a gene: 3. Germline assignment: CDR1 SGHTA and CDR2 FQGNSA. CDR3 length equals 12 residues. CDR3 residues: CASGTEAYEQYF. In DNA, the CDR3 is TGTGCCAGCGGGACAGAGGCCTACGAGCAGTACTTC.

The rearrangement links TRBV19 to TRBJ1-1, with 7 bases that match TRBD1. This CDR3 region has 16 residues. The germline V gene encodes CDR1 LNHDA and CDR2 SQIVND (reference sequence). The J segment lost 3 bases and the V segment lost 4 bases, leaving 11 bases of the junction unmatched. The DNA of the CDR3 is TGTGCCAGTAGTACCCAAACGACAGGGACGCACACTGAAGCTTTCTTT. This codes for CASSTQTTGTHTEAFF.

In the case of this clone: One junction end disagrees with the germline gene, perhaps due to a read error. Other DNA sequences in this sample translate to the same CDR3. This chain links TRBV6-5 with TRBJ1-1; D is uncertain. The germline V gene has CDR1 MNHEY and CDR2 SVGAGI. The CDR3 spans 15 residues. DNA of the CDR3: TGCGCCAGCAGTTACGGTTGGTCGAGGGACACTGAAGCTTTCTTT. It encodes CASSYGWSRDTEAFF.

J is TRBJ1-4 and V is TRBV5-6, with TRBD1 matching 10 bases. This CDR3 has 16 residues. The V gene's germline CDR1 is SGHDT and CDR2 YYEEEE. V trimming: 1 base; J trimming: 8 bases; junction bases outside the gene matches: 8. CDR3: CASSLLGQGIREKLFF. DNA of the CDR3: TGTGCCAGCAGCTTGTTGGGACAGGGGATCAGGGAAAAACTGTTTTTT.

This clone was seen once. V usage is TRBV28 and J usage is TRBJ1-2; no clear D. In germline, CDR1 is MDHEN, CDR2 SYDVKM. The V end lost 9 bases, the J end lost 2 bases, and 10 bases lay between the germline ends. The CDR3 has 12 residues. The CDR3 protein is CASLTPNYGYTF. CDR3 DNA: TGTGCCAGTTTGACACCGAACTATGGCTACACCTTC.